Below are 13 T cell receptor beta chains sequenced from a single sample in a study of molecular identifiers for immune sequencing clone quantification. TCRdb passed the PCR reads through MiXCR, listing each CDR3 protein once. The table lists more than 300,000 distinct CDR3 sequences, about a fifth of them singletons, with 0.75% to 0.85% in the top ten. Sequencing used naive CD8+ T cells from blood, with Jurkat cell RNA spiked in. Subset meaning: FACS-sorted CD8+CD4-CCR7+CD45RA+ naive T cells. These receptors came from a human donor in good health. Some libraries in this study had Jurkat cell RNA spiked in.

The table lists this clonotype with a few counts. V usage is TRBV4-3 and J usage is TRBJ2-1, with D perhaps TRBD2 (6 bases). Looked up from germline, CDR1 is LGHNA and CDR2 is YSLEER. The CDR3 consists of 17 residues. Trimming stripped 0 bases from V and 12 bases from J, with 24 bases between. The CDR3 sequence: CASSQDRGGLAALGQFF. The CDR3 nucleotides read TGCGCCAGCAGCCAAGATCGAGGTGGTTTAGCGGCTTTAGGGCAGTTCTTC.

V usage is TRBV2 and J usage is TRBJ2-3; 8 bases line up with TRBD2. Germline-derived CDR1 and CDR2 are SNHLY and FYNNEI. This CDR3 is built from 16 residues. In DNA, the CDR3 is TGTACCCGCAGTGAAGCTTACGGGGGGGAAACAGATACGCAGTATTTT. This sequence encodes CTRSEAYGGETDTQYF.

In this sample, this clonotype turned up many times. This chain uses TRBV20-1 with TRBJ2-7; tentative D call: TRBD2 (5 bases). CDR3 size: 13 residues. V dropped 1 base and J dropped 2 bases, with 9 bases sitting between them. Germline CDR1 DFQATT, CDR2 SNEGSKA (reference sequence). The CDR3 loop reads CSARVGRAYEQYF. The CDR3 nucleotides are TGCAGTGCTAGAGTGGGGAGAGCCTACGAGCAGTACTTC.

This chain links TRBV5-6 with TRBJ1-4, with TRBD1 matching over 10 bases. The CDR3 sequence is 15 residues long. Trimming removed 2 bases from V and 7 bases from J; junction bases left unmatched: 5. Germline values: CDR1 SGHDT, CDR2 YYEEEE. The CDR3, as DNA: TGTGCCAGCAGCTTAGGGGACAGGGGAGGTGAAAAACTGTTTTTT. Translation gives CASSLGDRGGEKLFF. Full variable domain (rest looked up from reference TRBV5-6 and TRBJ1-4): DAGVTQSPTHLIKTRGQQVTLRCSPKSGHDTVSWYQQALGQGPQFIFQYYEEEERQRGNFPDRFSGHQFPNYSSELNVNALLLGDSALYLCASSLGDRGGEKLFFGSGTQLSVL.

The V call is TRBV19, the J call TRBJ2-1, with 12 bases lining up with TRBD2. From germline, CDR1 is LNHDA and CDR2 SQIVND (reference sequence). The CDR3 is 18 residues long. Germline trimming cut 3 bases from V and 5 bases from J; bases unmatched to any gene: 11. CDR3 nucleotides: TGTGCCAGTAGTATCGGGACTAGCGGGCGTTGGTCCCACAATGAGCAGTTCTTC. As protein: CASSIGTSGRWSHNEQFF.

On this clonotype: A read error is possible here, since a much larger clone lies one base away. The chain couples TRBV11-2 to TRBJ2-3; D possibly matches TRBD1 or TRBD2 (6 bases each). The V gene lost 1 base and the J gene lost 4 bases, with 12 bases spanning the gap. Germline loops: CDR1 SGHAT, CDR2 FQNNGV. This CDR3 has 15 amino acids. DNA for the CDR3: TGTGCCAGCAGCTTAGGAGCGAGGGGGGCAGATACGCAGTATTTT. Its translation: CASSLGARGADTQYF.

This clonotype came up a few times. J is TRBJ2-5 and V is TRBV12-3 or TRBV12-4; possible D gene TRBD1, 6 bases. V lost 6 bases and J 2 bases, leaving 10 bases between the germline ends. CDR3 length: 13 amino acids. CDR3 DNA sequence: TGTGCCAGCAGCGGACAGAGACAAGAGACCCAGTACTTC. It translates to CASSGQRQETQYF.

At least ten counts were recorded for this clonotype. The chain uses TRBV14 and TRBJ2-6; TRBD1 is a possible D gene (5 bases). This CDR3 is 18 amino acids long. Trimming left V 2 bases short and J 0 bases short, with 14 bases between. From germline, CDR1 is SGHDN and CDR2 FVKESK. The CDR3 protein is CASSQPSIQVSGANVLTF. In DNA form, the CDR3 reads TGTGCCAGCAGCCAACCATCGATACAGGTCTCTGGGGCCAACGTCCTGACTTTC.

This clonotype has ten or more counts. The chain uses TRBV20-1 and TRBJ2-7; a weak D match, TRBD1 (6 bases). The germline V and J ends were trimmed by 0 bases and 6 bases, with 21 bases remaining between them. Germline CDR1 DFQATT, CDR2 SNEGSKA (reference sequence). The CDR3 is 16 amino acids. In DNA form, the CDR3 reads TGCAGTGCTAGAGATCTCGGACAGCCCGGGGTATTCGAGCAGTACTTC. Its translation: CSARDLGQPGVFEQYF.

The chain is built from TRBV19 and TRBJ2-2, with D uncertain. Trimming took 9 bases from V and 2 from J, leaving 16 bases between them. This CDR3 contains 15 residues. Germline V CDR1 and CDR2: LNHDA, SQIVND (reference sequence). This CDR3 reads CASSSTATNTGELFF. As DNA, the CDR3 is TGTGCCAGCTCATCCACCGCCACAAACACCGGGGAGCTGTTTTTT.

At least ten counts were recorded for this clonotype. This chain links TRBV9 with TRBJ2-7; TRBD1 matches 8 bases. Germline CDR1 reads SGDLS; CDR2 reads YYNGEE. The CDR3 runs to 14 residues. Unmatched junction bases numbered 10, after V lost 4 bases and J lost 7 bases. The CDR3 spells CASSSSPGGGEQYF. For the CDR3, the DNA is TGTGCCAGCAGCTCATCCCCAGGGGGCGGTGAGCAGTACTTC.

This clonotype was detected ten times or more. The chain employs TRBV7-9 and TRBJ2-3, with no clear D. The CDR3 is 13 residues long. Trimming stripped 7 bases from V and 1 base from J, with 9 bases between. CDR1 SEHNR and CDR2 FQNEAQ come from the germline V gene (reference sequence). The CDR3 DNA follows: TGTGCCAGCAACATGCCCGGCACAGATACGCAGTATTTT. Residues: CASNMPGTDTQYF.

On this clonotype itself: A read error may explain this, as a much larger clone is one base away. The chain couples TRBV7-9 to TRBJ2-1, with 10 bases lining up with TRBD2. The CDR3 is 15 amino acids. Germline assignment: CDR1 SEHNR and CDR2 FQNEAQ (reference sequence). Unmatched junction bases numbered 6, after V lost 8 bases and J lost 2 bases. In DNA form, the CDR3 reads TGTGCCAGCGGCACCACTAGCGGGGCCTACAATGAGCAGTTCTTC. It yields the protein CASGTTSGAYNEQFF.